A single sample is the source of the 7 T cell receptor beta chains below, sequenced in a study of CD8 T cells in ankylosing spondylitis. TCRdb processed the 5' RACE reads anew with MiXCR; each CDR3 protein has one entry. There are 200,000 to 250,000 distinct CDR3 sequences in the sample; 8.2% occur only once, and roughly 5% lies in the top ten. Sequences were obtained from blood, either unsorted or a sorted T cell fraction (not recorded which). These receptors came from a female donor with ankylosing spondylitis or in good health (not recorded which).

This clonotype showed up many times. V gene TRBV29-1 combines with J gene TRBJ2-5; 9 bases are a match to TRBD2. V gave up 6 bases and J gave up 8 bases; unmatched junction bases: 7. Germline values: CDR1 SQVTM, CDR2 ANQGSEA. This CDR3 has 12 amino acids. The CDR3 loop is CSVAGGGDTQYF. CDR3 nucleotide sequence: TGCAGCGTAGCTGGCGGGGGGGATACCCAGTACTTC.

This clonotype was observed a few times. The chain carries TRBV29-1 and TRBJ2-1, with TRBD1 matching over 7 bases. The ends lost 5 bases at V and 9 bases at J; junction bases unmatched: 13. This CDR3 has 14 amino acids. The V gene's germline CDR1 is SQVTM and CDR2 ANQGSEA. CDR3 nucleotides: TGCAGCGTTTTAGTGGGACAGACCTACGGTGAGCAGTTCTTC. It translates to CSVLVGQTYGEQFF.

This clonotype was recorded many times. This sequence joins TRBV27 and TRBJ2-7, with TRBD1 matching 7 bases. V was pared by 7 bases and J by 0 bases, with 9 bases of the junction left unmatched. The germline gives CDR1 MNHEY, CDR2 SMNVEV (reference sequence). The CDR3 contains 15 residues. For the CDR3, the DNA is TGTGCCAGCAAAAGGGGGCCGGCTACCTCCTACGAGCAGTACTTC. It translates to CASKRGPATSYEQYF.

The gene calls are TRBV6-5 and TRBJ2-3, with TRBD2 matching 14 bases. This CDR3 is 18 amino acids long. With 2 bases clipped from V and 1 base from J, the junction kept 5 bases outside the gene matches. Per the germline V gene, CDR1 is MNHEY and CDR2 is SVGAGI. The CDR3 DNA sequence: TGTGCCAGCAGTTACAGGGGACTAGCGGGAGTTGGCACAGATACGCAGTATTTT. It yields the protein CASSYRGLAGVGTDTQYF.

The CDR3 nucleotides are TGTGCCTCCTGCCAAGCCGCTTGGGGGTTAGGCAAAAACATTCAGTACTTC. Protein: CASCQAAWGLGKNIQYF. V usage is TRBV3-1 and J usage is TRBJ2-4; TRBD1 or TRBD2 may be the D gene (5 bases each). The CDR3 loop spans 17 amino acids. The germline CDR1 and CDR2 sequences are LGHDT and YNNKEL (reference sequence). V lost 11 bases and J 3 bases, leaving 26 bases between the germline ends.

There are many counts of this clonotype. The chain combines TRBV19 with TRBJ1-6, with a tentative D call TRBD1 (5 bases). V was trimmed by 5 bases and J by 0 bases, leaving 8 bases between them. This CDR3 has 15 residues. The germline CDR1 and CDR2 sequences are LNHDA and SQIVND (reference sequence). This CDR3 reads CASSFDSSYNSPLHF. For the CDR3, the DNA is TGTGCCAGTAGTTTCGACAGCTCCTATAATTCACCCCTCCACTTT.

This clonotype was seen repeatedly, ten times or more. This sequence joins TRBV2 and TRBJ2-3; 10 nucleotides agree with TRBD2. J was trimmed by 1 base and V by 6 bases; bases with no gene match: 13. Germline V gene lookup returns CDR1 SNHLY and CDR2 FYNNEI. The length of the CDR3 is 18 residues. CDR3 in amino acids: CASRPGLARDGGTDTQYF. DNA of the CDR3: TGTGCCAGCAGGCCGGGACTAGCGCGAGACGGGGGCACAGATACGCAGTATTTT.